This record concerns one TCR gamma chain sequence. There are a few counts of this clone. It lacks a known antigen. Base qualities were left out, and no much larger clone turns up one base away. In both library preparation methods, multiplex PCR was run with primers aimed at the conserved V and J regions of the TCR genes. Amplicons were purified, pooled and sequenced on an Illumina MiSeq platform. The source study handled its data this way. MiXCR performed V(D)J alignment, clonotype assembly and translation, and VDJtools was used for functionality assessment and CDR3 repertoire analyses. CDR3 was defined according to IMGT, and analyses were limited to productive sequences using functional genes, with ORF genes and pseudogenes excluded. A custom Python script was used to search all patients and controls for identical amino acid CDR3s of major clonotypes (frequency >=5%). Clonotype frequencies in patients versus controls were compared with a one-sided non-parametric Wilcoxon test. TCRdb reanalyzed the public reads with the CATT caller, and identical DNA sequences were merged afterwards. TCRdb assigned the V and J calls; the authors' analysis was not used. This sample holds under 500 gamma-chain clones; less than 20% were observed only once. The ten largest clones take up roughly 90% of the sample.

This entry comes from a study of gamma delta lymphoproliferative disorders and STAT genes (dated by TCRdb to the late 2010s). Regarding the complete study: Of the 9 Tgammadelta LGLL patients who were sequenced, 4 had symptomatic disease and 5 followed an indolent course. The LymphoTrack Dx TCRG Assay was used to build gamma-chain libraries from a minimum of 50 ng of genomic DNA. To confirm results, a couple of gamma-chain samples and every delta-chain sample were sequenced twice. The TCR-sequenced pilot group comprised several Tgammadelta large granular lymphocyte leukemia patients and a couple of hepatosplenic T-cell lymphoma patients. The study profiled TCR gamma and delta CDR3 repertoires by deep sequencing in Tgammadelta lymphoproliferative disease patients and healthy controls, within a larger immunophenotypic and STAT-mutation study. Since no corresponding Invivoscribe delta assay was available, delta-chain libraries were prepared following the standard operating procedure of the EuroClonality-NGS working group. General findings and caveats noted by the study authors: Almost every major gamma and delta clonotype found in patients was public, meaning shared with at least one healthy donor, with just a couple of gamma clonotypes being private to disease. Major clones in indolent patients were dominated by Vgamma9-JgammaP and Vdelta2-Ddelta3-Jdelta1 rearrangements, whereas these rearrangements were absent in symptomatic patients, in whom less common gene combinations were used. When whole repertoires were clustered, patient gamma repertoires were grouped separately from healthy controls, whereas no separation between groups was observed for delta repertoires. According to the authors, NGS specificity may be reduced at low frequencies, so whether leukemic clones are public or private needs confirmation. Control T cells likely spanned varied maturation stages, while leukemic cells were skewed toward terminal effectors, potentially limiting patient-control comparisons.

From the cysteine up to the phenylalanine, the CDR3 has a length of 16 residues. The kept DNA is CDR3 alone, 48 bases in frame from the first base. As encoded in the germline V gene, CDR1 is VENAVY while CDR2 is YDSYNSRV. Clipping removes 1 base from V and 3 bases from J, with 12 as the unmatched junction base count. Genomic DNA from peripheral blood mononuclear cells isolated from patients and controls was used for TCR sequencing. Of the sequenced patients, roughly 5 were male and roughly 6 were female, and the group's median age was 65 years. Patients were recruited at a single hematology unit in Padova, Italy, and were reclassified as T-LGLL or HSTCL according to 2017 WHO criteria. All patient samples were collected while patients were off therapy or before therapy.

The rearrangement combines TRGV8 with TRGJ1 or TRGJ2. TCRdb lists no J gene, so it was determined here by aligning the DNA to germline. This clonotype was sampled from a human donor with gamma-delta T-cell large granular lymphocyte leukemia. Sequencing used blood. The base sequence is TGTGCCACCTGGGATAGCAACGAGGCTTTTTATTATAAGAAACTCTTT. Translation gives CATWDSNEAFYYKKLF.